This is a list of T cell receptor beta chains from one sample in a study of T cell repertoires in cytomegalovirus infection. MiXCR was run by TCRdb on the reads, yielding one entry per CDR3 protein. The data show about 150,000 distinct CDR3 sequences, about 20% seen once. The source material was PBMCs. All receptors derive from a human donor in good health (CMV status not recorded). Some clones in this sample may be carry-over from other donors' samples. Both conserved end residues are part of each CDR3. D genes are given only for firm matches. Size tells how often a clone was seen (once, few, many) or the class of an expanded clone, and some rows leave it out.

D,V,J,size,CDR3,DNA
TRBD2,TRBV5-1,TRBJ2-3,-,CACSKGLAGGPGTDTQYF,TGCGCCTGCAGCAAGGGACTAGCGGGGGGGCCGGGCACAGATACGCAGTATTTT
TRBD2,TRBV29-1,TRBJ2-2,few,CSVSSGSSNTGELFF,TGCAGCGTTAGCAGCGGGAGCTCGAACACCGGGGAGCTGTTTTTT
TRBD2,TRBV6-1,TRBJ2-1,-,CASSSRRLAGGHEQFF,TGTGCCAGCAGTTCTCGGAGACTAGCGGGAGGCCATGAGCAGTTCTTC
TRBD1,TRBV28,TRBJ1-3,-,CASRSTGAGNTIYF,TGTGCCAGCAGGAGTACAGGGGCGGGAAACACCATATATTTT
-,TRBV5-8,TRBJ2-7,-,CASSLGSQTGSYEQYF,TGTGCCAGCAGCTTGGGGTCGCAAACAGGGTCCTACGAGCAGTACTTC
-,TRBV23-1,TRBJ2-7,few,CASSQVEGEGEQYF,TGCGCCAGCAGTCAAGTTGAGGGGGAGGGCGAGCAGTACTTC
-,TRBV29-1,TRBJ2-2,few,CSVEDTGPNTGELFF,TGCAGCGTTGAAGATACGGGGCCGAACACCGGGGAGCTGTTTTTT
TRBD2,TRBV7-3,TRBJ2-1,many,CASSPLTSGALNEQFF,TGTGCCAGCAGCCCGTTGACTAGCGGGGCCCTCAATGAGCAGTTCTTC
-,TRBV7-6,TRBJ2-7,-,CASSLDPGSVEQYF,TGTGCCAGCAGCTTAGATCCGGGATCGGTCGAGCAGTACTTC
-,TRBV27,TRBJ2-2,few,CASSSHETGELFF,TGTGCCAGCAGTTCCCACGAGACCGGGGAGCTGTTTTTT
-,TRBV29-1,TRBJ2-2,-,CSVEGGPGELFF,TGCAGCGTTGAAGGTGGGCCCGGGGAGCTGTTTTTT
TRBD1,TRBV7-9,TRBJ1-2,-,CASSSPGQAPIDGYTF,TGTGCCAGCAGCTCACCGGGACAGGCCCCGATCGATGGCTACACCTTC
-,TRBV23-1,TRBJ2-2,-,CASSRTNTGELFF,TGCGCCAGCAGTCGGACTAACACCGGGGAGCTGTTTTTT
-,TRBV29-1,TRBJ2-1,-,CSVVSADEQFF,TGCAGCGTTGTGTCAGCAGATGAGCAGTTCTTC
TRBD1,TRBV4-2,TRBJ1-2,few,CASSLDRLNYGYTF,TGTGCCAGCAGCCTGGACAGGTTAAACTATGGCTACACCTTC
-,TRBV28,TRBJ2-2,many,CASRGTANTGELFF,TGTGCCAGCAGAGGGACGGCGAACACCGGGGAGCTGTTTTTT
-,TRBV19,TRBJ1-2,few,CASNTQVGYGYTF,TGTGCCAGTAATACACAGGTCGGGTATGGCTACACCTTC
-,TRBV18,TRBJ1-1,-,CASSPWGEGTEAFF,TGTGCCAGCTCACCATGGGGGGAAGGTACTGAAGCTTTCTTT
-,TRBV20-1,TRBJ2-7,few,CSARRSAGGREQYF,TGCAGTGCTAGGCGTTCGGCGGGCGGAAGAGAGCAGTACTTC
-,TRBV15,TRBJ1-2,-,CATSPGILSGYTF,TGTGCCACCAGCCCGGGGATCCTCAGTGGCTACACCTTC
-,TRBV2,TRBJ2-2,many,CASSERAATGELFF,TGTGCCAGCAGTGAAAGGGCGGCCACCGGGGAGCTGTTTTTT
-,TRBV6-1,TRBJ1-1,-,CASSVSLGNTEAFF,TGTGCCAGCAGTGTGTCTTTGGGGAACACTGAAGCTTTCTTT
TRBD1,TRBV18,TRBJ1-3,-,CASSTGQGRNTIYF,TGTGCCAGCTCAACGGGACAGGGAAGAAACACCATATATTTT
-,TRBV6-2/TRBV6-3,TRBJ2-1,-,CASTYDWGSYNEQFF,TGTGCCAGCACCTACGACTGGGGCTCCTACAATGAGCAGTTCTTC
-,TRBV11-2,TRBJ2-5,few,CASSLDLRQETQYF,TGTGCCAGCAGCTTAGATTTAAGGCAAGAGACCCAGTACTTC
-,TRBV11-1,TRBJ2-5,few,CASSPTAEQETQYF,TGTGCCAGCAGCCCAACAGCGGAACAAGAGACCCAGTACTTC
TRBD1,TRBV28,TRBJ1-5,-,CASSHFAGGGNQPQHF,TGTGCCAGCAGTCACTTTGCAGGGGGTGGGAATCAGCCCCAGCATTTT
TRBD1,TRBV5-5,TRBJ1-3,-,CASNYGQGSGNTIYF,TGTGCCAGCAATTACGGACAGGGAAGTGGAAACACCATATATTTT
TRBD1,TRBV12-3/TRBV12-4,TRBJ2-1,many,CASSLSGQGSPGGRVKFF,TGTGCCAGCAGCCTATCCGGACAGGGGAGCCCGGGAGGTCGGGTGAAGTTCTTC
-,TRBV5-4,TRBJ2-1,few,CASSLRSRNEQFF,TGTGCCAGCAGCCTGAGGTCCCGGAATGAGCAGTTCTTC
-,TRBV28,TRBJ1-5,-,CASSLYSRARGQPQHF,TGTGCCAGCAGCCTTTATAGCAGGGCTCGGGGTCAGCCCCAGCATTTT
TRBD1,TRBV12-3/TRBV12-4,TRBJ1-2,few,CASSITRQGSDGYTF,TGTGCCAGCAGCATAACGAGACAGGGGAGTGATGGCTACACCTTC
TRBD1,TRBV29-1,TRBJ2-2,-,CSAARTGRTGELFF,TGCAGCGCCGCCCGGACAGGGCGAACCGGGGAGCTGTTTTTT
TRBD1,TRBV5-4,TRBJ2-5,-,CASSYQGAEETQYF,TGTGCCAGCAGCTATCAGGGGGCTGAAGAGACCCAGTACTTC
-,TRBV23-1,TRBJ2-4,-,CASSQIKGGRSKNIQYF,TGCGCCAGCAGTCAAATCAAGGGGGGGCGGTCCAAAAACATTCAGTACTTC
-,TRBV7-2,TRBJ1-4,-,CASGRALNEKLFF,TGTGCCAGCGGGAGGGCGCTTAATGAAAAACTGTTTTTT
-,TRBV7-6,TRBJ1-1,-,CASSYQTMNTEAFF,TGTGCCAGCAGCTACCAGACCATGAACACTGAAGCTTTCTTT
TRBD2,TRBV4-3,TRBJ2-2,many,CASSQAASGSLPGELFF,TGCGCCAGCAGCCAAGCCGCTAGCGGGAGTCTACCCGGGGAGCTGTTTTTT
TRBD2,TRBV27,TRBJ2-1,few,CASSSTFGTSGNFNEQFF,TGTGCCAGCAGTTCTACCTTCGGGACTAGCGGGAACTTTAATGAGCAGTTCTTC
-,TRBV7-4,TRBJ2-1,-,CANSNPGTENEQFF,TGTGCCAACAGCAACCCCGGGACGGAGAATGAGCAGTTCTTC
TRBD2,TRBV6-6,TRBJ2-1,-,CASSYEAGGRPYNEQFF,TGTGCCAGCAGTTACGAGGCGGGGGGGCGGCCCTACAATGAGCAGTTCTTC
TRBD1,TRBV7-9,TRBJ2-7,-,CASSAITGGYEQYF,TGTGCCAGCAGCGCTATCACAGGGGGATACGAGCAGTACTTC
TRBD2,TRBV20-1,TRBJ2-5,-,CSARGSGSPETQYF,TGCAGTGCTAGAGGGAGCGGGAGTCCGGAGACCCAGTACTTC
-,TRBV7-2,TRBJ1-5,many,CASSSQGQPQHF,TGTGCCAGCAGCTCCCAGGGACAGCCCCAGCATTTT
-,TRBV7-3,TRBJ2-3,few,CASSQSGVTDTQYF,TGTGCCAGCAGCCAAAGCGGAGTCACAGATACGCAGTATTTT